This T cell receptor (beta chain) was documented in a study of shared clonotypes between healthy human individuals. Whole-study findings and limits: For sorted subsets, rarefaction showed incomplete sequencing despite large depth.

TCRdb's copy holds only in-frame clones and misses some; the assay was immunoSEQ multiplex PCR. Of around 2.3 million clones listed, 90% to 97% are singletons. J lost 2 bases, V lost 4 bases, and 4 bases had no gene match. Germline-derived CDR1 and CDR2 are SGHRS and YFSETQ. The CDR3 covers 16 residues. As to this clone: Its matching antigen is unknown.

V and J are TRBV5-1 and TRBJ2-3, with TRBD2 matching over 13 bases. This sequence originates from a man younger than 35 in good health. Sequencing was carried out using naive CD4+ T cells sorted from blood. Subset denoted: CD45RA+ positively selected. In DNA, the CDR3 is TGCGCCAGCAGCGCACTAGCGGGAGGGATCACAGATACGCAGTATTTT. Translated, it gives CASSALAGGITDTQYF.